This entry describes one T cell receptor (beta chain). Replicate PCRs run on sorted subsets employed around 200 ng DNA, some 33,000 T cell genomes. Clones were read by immunoSEQ multiplex PCR, and TCRdb kept only the in-frame ones, dropping some. The sample has 1,400,000 or so clones, less than 99% seen once. This entry comes from a study of shared clonotypes between healthy human individuals. Looking at the study overall: Per donor, three plates held CD4 naive cells, three held CD4 memory, two held CD8 naive and one held CD8 memory.

The CDR3 consists of 17 residues. Germline trimming cut 3 bases from V and 4 bases from J; bases unmatched to any gene: 13. Germline lookup yields CDR1 KGHSH and CDR2 LQKENI. J is TRBJ2-5 and V is TRBV18; 8 bases match TRBD1. The receptor comes from a man aged 25 to 40 in good health. Sequencing was performed on naive CD4+ T cells sorted from blood. Subset described: CD45RA+ positively selected. The CDR3 DNA is TGTGCCAGCTCACCTCAAAGACAGGGGAGACTTCGAGAGACCCAGTACTTC. As protein: CASSPQRQGRLRETQYF.